The entry that follows covers one TCR beta chain sequence. One end of the junction varies from germline; a read error may be responsible. Every donor provided roughly 10 milliliters of peripheral blood. Combining a sample-barcoded 5' primer with a J-beta primer mix, a second PCR ran for roughly 6 to 11 cycles. MiXCR was run by TCRdb on the 5' RACE reads, yielding one entry per CDR3 protein. The sample contains more than 800,000 distinct CDR3 sequences, less than 35% of which appear only once. This sample was included in a study of blood T cells in healthy people across ages. The TCR originated in an elderly woman in good health. The sequenced material came from blood.

CDR3 amino acids: CASSRNSGGGTDAQYF. The CDR3 DNA follows: TGTGCCAGCAGCCGAAACAGCGGGGGGGGCACAGATGCGCAGTATTTT. J is TRBJ2-3 and V is TRBV12-3 or TRBV12-4; 10 nucleotides align to TRBD2. This CDR3 contains 16 residues.